The 21 T cell receptor beta chains below all came from one sample that was sequenced in a study of cytomegalovirus exposure and HLA in healthy donors. This PCR relied on a set of 60 Vbeta primers and 13 Jbeta primers. Assay: immunoSEQ multiplex PCR; the TCRdb copy retains only in-frame clones and omits some. The repertoire includes over 150,000 clones, about 81% of them detected once, and approximately 4.8% sits in the top ten. Sequenced material: PBMCs. The origin of the receptors is a man aged 30 to 39 in good health and CMV-seropositive.

A single count supports this clone. The chain has TRBV7-2 and TRBJ2-3; D gene unclear. This CDR3 has 14 amino acids. Germline V CDR1 and CDR2: SGHTA, FQGNSA. V was cut by 1 base and J by 2 bases, with 7 bases left in between. The CDR3 DNA reads TGTGCCAGCAGCTTAGACAGCTCCACAGATACGCAGTATTTT. It encodes CASSLDSSTDTQYF. Together with reference TRBV7-2 and TRBJ2-3, the CDR3 gives the full variable domain: GAGVSQSPSNKVTEKGKDVELRCDPISGHTALYWYRQSLGQGLEFLIYFQGNSAPDKSGLPSDRFSAERTGGSVSTLTIQRTQQEDSAVYLCASSLDSSTDTQYFGPGTRLTVL.

V usage is TRBV6-1 and J usage is TRBJ2-2; TRBD1 might be the D (5 bases). The CDR3 contains 17 residues. Between the trimmed V and J ends, which lost 2 bases and 3 bases, there was a span of 16 bases. Per the germline V gene, CDR1 is MNHNS and CDR2 is SASEGT. This CDR3 is CASSEPGIQGDTGELFF. The CDR3, as DNA: TGTGCCAGCAGTGAACCAGGGATTCAAGGCGACACCGGGGAGCTGTTTTTT.

Concerning this clone itself: One end of the junction fails to match germline, which may point to a read error. The chain recombines TRBV7-3 with TRBJ2-5, with D perhaps matching TRBD1 (5 bases). The CDR3 has 13 amino acids. Looked up from germline, CDR1 is SGHTA and CDR2 is FQGTGA. Here the CDR3 reads CASSPTGQGTQYF. The CDR3 region has the DNA TGTGCCAGCAGCCCCACCGGACAAGGGACCCAGTACTTC.

The V and J genes are TRBV9 and TRBJ2-3; 8 bases map to TRBD2. With V trimmed by 2 bases and J by 4 bases, 6 bases remained unmatched. The CDR3 extends over 15 amino acids. Germline CDR1 is SGDLS and CDR2 is YYNGEE. CDR3 amino acids: CASSVAGLGSDTQYF. The CDR3 coding sequence is TGTGCCAGCAGCGTCGCGGGACTAGGGTCAGATACGCAGTATTTT.

The CDR3: CASSIGGMGRTEAFF. The CDR3 nucleotides read TGTGCCAGTAGTATAGGTGGAATGGGGCGGACTGAAGCTTTCTTT. The rearrangement links TRBV19 to TRBJ1-1; a possible D gene is TRBD1 (5 bases). Trimming took 1 base from V and 5 from J, leaving 14 bases between them. Germline CDR1 LNHDA, CDR2 SQIVND (reference sequence). The CDR3 covers 15 residues. The full variable domain, completed using reference TRBV19 and TRBJ1-1, is DGGITQSPKYLFRKEGQNVTLSCEQNLNHDAMYWYRQDPGQGLRLIYYSQIVNDFQKGDIAEGYSVSREKKESFPLTVTSAQKNPTAFYLCASSIGGMGRTEAFFGQGTRLTVV.

The rearrangement uses TRBV6-6 and TRBJ2-7; D is unclear. The CDR3 length is 14 residues. The germline V gene has CDR1 MNHNY and CDR2 SVGAGI (reference sequence). Trimming took off 2 bases at V and 4 bases at J, with 12 bases between the two ends. CDR3 in DNA: TGTGCCAGCAGTTACATGTCAGGAAAGTACGAGCAGTACTTC. It is translated as CASSYMSGKYEQYF.

The gene calls are TRBV5-4 and TRBJ1-5, with unresolved D. The CDR3 loop spans 15 amino acids. The germline CDR1 and CDR2 sequences are SGHNT and YYREEE (reference sequence). The V end lost 0 bases, the J end lost 2 bases, and 9 bases lay between the germline ends. The CDR3 nucleotides are TGTGCCAGCAGCTTGGGGGGAGGGCGCAATCAGCCCCAGCATTTT. As protein: CASSLGGGRNQPQHF.

The genes are TRBV2 and TRBJ2-2, with 7 bases that match TRBD2. The CDR3 extends over 15 amino acids. Germline V CDR1 and CDR2: SNHLY, FYNNEI. The junction had 8 bases not matched to a gene; V was cut back by 5 bases and J by 5 bases. The CDR3 DNA reads as TGTGCCAGCAGTAGCTGGACGGGGGGTACCGGGGAGCTGTTTTTT. Its protein is CASSSWTGGTGELFF.

The chain uses TRBV27 and TRBJ2-5; 9 bases are a match to TRBD2. Germline V gene lookup returns CDR1 MNHEY and CDR2 SMNVEV (reference sequence). This CDR3 contains 14 residues. V shed 8 bases and J 2 bases; nucleotides not matched to a gene: 6. The chain's CDR3 is CASSTSGYQETQYF. The CDR3 nucleotides are TGTGCCAGCTCGACTAGCGGTTATCAAGAGACCCAGTACTTC.

V is TRBV5-1 and J is TRBJ1-5; D uncertain. V lost 4 bases and J lost 5, with 10 bases in between. CDR1 is SGHRS and CDR2 is YFSETQ in the germline V gene. CDR3 length: 13 amino acids. CDR3 in amino acids: CASSLDRYQPQHF. Here the CDR3 DNA reads TGCGCCAGCAGCCTGGACCGGTATCAGCCCCAGCATTTT. The full variable domain, rest sourced from reference TRBV5-1 and TRBJ1-5, is KAGVTQTPRYLIKTRGQQVTLSCSPISGHRSVSWYQQTPGQGLQFLFEYFSETQRNKGNFPGRFSGRQFSNSRSEMNVSTLELGDSALYLCASSLDRYQPQHFGDGTRLSIL.

CDR3 nucleotide sequence: TGTGCCAGCAGCCACGCCCCCCAGCGGGGGGCCCAGGATACGCAGTATTTT. Protein sequence: CASSHAPQRGAQDTQYF. The V gene is TRBV7-9, the J gene TRBJ2-3, with 9 bases fitting TRBD2. CDR3 length: 17 residues. With V trimmed by 5 bases and J by 6 bases, 15 bases remained unmatched. CDR1 and CDR2 (germline): SEHNR, FQNEAQ (reference sequence).

The chain carries TRBV6-4 and TRBJ2-6; 8 nucleotides agree with TRBD1. The CDR3 is 14 amino acids. J gave up 4 bases and V 8 bases, and 4 bases lay outside the gene matches. CDR1 and CDR2 (germline): MRHNA, SNTAGT. The CDR3, as DNA: TGTGCCAGCGGGGACAGGACCGGGGCCAACGTCCTGACTTTC. Protein: CASGDRTGANVLTF.

The chain couples TRBV5-1 to TRBJ1-1, with 7 bases identical to TRBD1. CDR3 length: 14 amino acids. Per germline, CDR1 SGHRS and CDR2 YFSETQ. Trimming took 4 bases from V and 1 from J; bases not matched to a gene: 4. The CDR3: CASSPTGENTEAFF. The CDR3 bases are TGCGCCAGCAGCCCAACAGGGGAGAACACTGAAGCTTTCTTT.

Comments on this clone: The junction departs from the called germline gene at one end, perhaps through a read error. V gene TRBV7-7 combines with J gene TRBJ2-1, with 9 bases that match TRBD2. Per germline, CDR1 SSHAT and CDR2 FNYEAQ (reference sequence). This CDR3 is built from 15 residues. This chain's CDR3 is CASSSSGASYNEQFF. CDR3 in DNA: TGTGCTAGCAGCTCTAGCGGGGCATCCTACAATGAGCAGTTCTTC.

This clone was found a few times. The genes are TRBV27 and TRBJ1-3, with a tentative D call TRBD1 (5 bases). V was clipped by 10 bases and J by 4 bases, with 14 bases between them. Germline V gene data show CDR1 as MNHEY and CDR2 as SMNVEV (reference sequence). This CDR3 is built from 13 residues. DNA of the CDR3: TGTGCCACCCAACGGGCAGGGGGAAACACCATATATTTT. This codes for CATQRAGGNTIYF.

This chain connects TRBV2 to TRBJ1-2; D is undetermined. The CDR3 loop spans 14 amino acids. Germline loops: CDR1 SNHLY, CDR2 FYNNEI. Trimming stripped 4 bases from V and 6 bases from J, with 15 bases between. For the CDR3, the DNA is TGTGCCAGCAGTGGAGTGTGGGCCAACCATGGCTACACCTTC. Translation gives CASSGVWANHGYTF.

The chain is built from TRBV6-1 and TRBJ2-3; weak D call: TRBD2 (6 bases). Between the trimmed V and J ends, which lost 4 bases and 0 bases, there was a span of 14 bases. Germline CDR1 MNHNS, CDR2 SASEGT. The CDR3 extends over 16 amino acids. CDR3 bases: TGTGCCAGCAGTGCTAGCGTGGGCACTAGCACAGATACGCAGTATTTT. Protein: CASSASVGTSTDTQYF.

This clone was observed once. The rearrangement links TRBV7-6 to TRBJ1-2; the match to TRBD1 covers 9 bases. Trimming removed 5 bases from V and 5 bases from J; junction bases left unmatched: 6. The V gene's germline CDR1 is SGHVS and CDR2 FNYEAQ. This CDR3 is built from 14 residues. In nucleotides, the CDR3 is TGTGCCAGCAGCGCAACAGGGGGCGCTTATGGCTACACCTTC. This gives the protein CASSATGGAYGYTF.

The chain has TRBV28 and TRBJ1-3; D not resolved. With 6 bases removed from V and 3 bases from J, the gap between germline ends came to 12 bases. Germline V gives CDR1 MDHEN, CDR2 SYDVKM. The CDR3 runs to 14 residues. The CDR3, as DNA: TGTGCCAGCAGCCTCGCGCCTTTTGGAAACACCATATATTTT. Encoded protein: CASSLAPFGNTIYF.

V gene TRBV6-5 combines with J gene TRBJ2-5; D is uncertain. The last part of the DNA fits TRBJ2-7 better; the J call may be wrong. The germline gives CDR1 MNHEY, CDR2 SVGAGI. The CDR3 extends over 14 amino acids. The CDR3 DNA is TGTGCCAGCAGTTACTCGAGGAGAGTCTACGAGCAGTACTTC. Translated, it gives CASSYSRRVYEQYF.

This clone was seen only a few times. The rearrangement uses TRBV5-8 and TRBJ1-5; D not resolved. Germline V gives CDR1 SGHTS, CDR2 YDEGEE. V shed 4 bases and J shed 4 bases, with 6 bases lying between them. This CDR3 region has 12 residues. The CDR3 bases are TGTGCCAGCAGCCTAAATAATCAGCCCCAGCATTTT. It yields the protein CASSLNNQPQHF.